The 21 T cell receptor beta chains presented below share a single source sample, sequenced in a study of cytomegalovirus exposure and HLA in healthy donors. 60 Vbeta and 13 Jbeta primers were used in PCR. Sequencing was performed with immunoSEQ multiplex PCR; in TCRdb, only in-frame clones are kept and a portion is missing. The repertoire has about 200,000 clones, 65% to 90% of them found once; the top ten carry 1.3% to 1.5%. Sequencing was done on a sample of PBMCs. Source of these receptors: a girl under 18 in good health and CMV-seronegative.

This clone was seen more than once but under ten times. The chain uses TRBV30 and TRBJ1-4; TRBD1 is a possible D gene (6 bases). V was cut by 5 bases and J by 10 bases, with 17 bases left in between. CDR3 length: 13 amino acids. Per germline, CDR1 GTSNPN and CDR2 SVGIG (reference sequence). CDR3 protein: CAWDLVRGGKLFF. The DNA of the CDR3 is TGTGCCTGGGACCTTGTGAGAGGGGGAAAACTGTTTTTT.

The chain is built from TRBV5-8 and TRBJ2-2; 7 nucleotides agree with TRBD2. The V gene end was trimmed by 1 base and the J gene end by 0 bases; junction bases not matched to a gene: 3. This CDR3 has 16 amino acids. Germline CDR1 is SGHTS and CDR2 is YDEGEE. CDR3: CASSLMGGANTGELFF. CDR3 DNA: TGTGCCAGCAGCTTGATGGGGGGGGCGAACACCGGGGAGCTGTTTTTT.

This rearrangement joins TRBV19 to TRBJ1-5; D perhaps matches TRBD1 (5 bases). Germline V gene lookup returns CDR1 LNHDA and CDR2 SQIVND (reference sequence). The CDR3 covers 13 residues. The V end was cut by 0 bases, the J end by 6 bases, with 6 bases between. The DNA of the CDR3 is TGTGCCAGTAGTATAGAGGGGGGTCAGCCCCAGCATTTT. This gives the protein CASSIEGGQPQHF.

The rearrangement uses TRBV11-2 and TRBJ1-2, with 7 bases lining up with TRBD1. Unmatched junction bases numbered 10, after V lost 5 bases and J lost 4 bases. Germline CDR1 and CDR2: SGHAT and FQNNGV. The CDR3 runs 15 residues. CDR3 sequence (DNA): TGTGCCAGCAGCCCGACAACAGGGGTGCCCTATGGCTACACCTTC. It encodes CASSPTTGVPYGYTF.

With regard to this clone: Distinct nucleotide sequences in the sample also encode this CDR3. The chain employs TRBV19 and TRBJ1-5; tentatively, D is TRBD1 (5 bases). The ends were cut back, 1 base at V and 5 bases at J, with 6 bases in the middle. The CDR3 is 13 residues long. Germline V gene lookup returns CDR1 LNHDA and CDR2 SQIVND (reference sequence). CDR3 in amino acids: CASSIGRDQPQHF. In DNA form, the CDR3 reads TGTGCCAGTAGTATAGGCAGGGATCAGCCCCAGCATTTT.

The rearrangement links TRBV9 to TRBJ2-3; D is unclear. V lost 0 bases and J 8 bases, leaving 13 bases between the germline ends. CDR1 is SGDLS and CDR2 is YYNGEE in the germline V gene. The CDR3 spans 14 residues. The CDR3 loop is CASSVAVAPGTQYF. CDR3 bases: TGTGCCAGCAGCGTAGCAGTGGCGCCGGGTACGCAGTATTTT.

This clone is a singleton in its sample. Here the CDR3 DNA reads TGTGCCAGTTGGGGGACAGGGGCGACCAATCAGCCCCAGCATTTT. It translates to CASWGTGATNQPQHF. The chain is built from TRBV19 and TRBJ1-5; 10 bases agree with TRBD1. The germline CDR1 and CDR2 sequences are LNHDA and SQIVND (reference sequence). There are 15 residues in the CDR3. V gave up 8 bases and J gave up 3 bases; unmatched junction bases: 7.

J is TRBJ1-4 and V is TRBV7-2, with 8 bases that match TRBD1. This CDR3 region has 19 residues. From germline, CDR1 is SGHTA and CDR2 FQGNSA. With V trimmed by 3 bases and J by 0 bases, 12 bases remained unmatched. The CDR3 protein is CASSFTPGTGTTTNEKLFF. Here the CDR3 DNA reads TGTGCCAGCAGCTTTACTCCCGGGACAGGCACGACAACTAATGAAAAACTGTTTTTT.

V is TRBV7-2 and J is TRBJ2-1, with 10 nucleotides matching TRBD2. The CDR3 extends over 14 amino acids. CDR1 and CDR2 (germline): SGHTA, FQGNSA. The V segment lost 5 bases and the J segment 6 bases; nucleotides outside the gene matches: 4. DNA for the CDR3: TGTGCCAGCAGCGCCGAGCGGGGGGGCAATGAGCAGTTCTTC. Translation: CASSAERGGNEQFF.

This clone was detected once. This chain links TRBV27 with TRBJ1-2; 8 positions match TRBD1. Germline CDR1 is MNHEY and CDR2 is SMNVEV (reference sequence). The CDR3 length is 13 residues. Trimming took 8 bases from V and 4 from J; bases not matched to a gene: 6. CDR3 loop: CASGNRGTYGYTF. The CDR3 DNA reads TGTGCCAGCGGGAACAGGGGGACCTATGGCTACACCTTC.

In its sample, this clone was seen a few times. The chain is built from TRBV4-3 and TRBJ2-1; no firm D call. Germline assignment: CDR1 LGHNA and CDR2 YSLEER. V was clipped by 4 bases and J by 7 bases, with 11 bases between them. The length of the CDR3 is 13 residues. The DNA for the CDR3 is TGCGCCAGCAGCCCCAGTCCTTCTAATGAGCAGTTCTTC. Translation: CASSPSPSNEQFF.

The chain couples TRBV14 to TRBJ2-5, with D perhaps TRBD2 (5 bases). V shed 4 bases and J shed 3 bases, with 18 bases lying between them. CDR1 SGHDN and CDR2 FVKESK come from the germline V gene. The CDR3 loop spans 16 amino acids. The CDR3 is CASSRQIPGSEETQYF. CDR3 bases: TGTGCCAGCAGCCGACAAATTCCGGGATCCGAAGAGACCCAGTACTTC.

V usage is TRBV9 and J usage is TRBJ2-7; 7 positions agree with TRBD2. With V trimmed by 4 bases and J by 7 bases, 11 bases remained unmatched. This CDR3 comprises 14 residues. Germline V gives CDR1 SGDLS, CDR2 YYNGEE. The CDR3 bases are TGTGCCAGCAGCAGCACCGGGACTACGGCGGAGCAGTACTTC. It codes for CASSSTGTTAEQYF.

In this sample, this clone turned up a few times. The rearrangement joins TRBV6-1 to TRBJ1-3; a possible D gene is TRBD1 (6 bases). Trimming removed 3 bases at V and 2 bases at J, with 14 bases between. CDR1 MNHNS and CDR2 SASEGT come from the germline V gene. The CDR3 extends over 16 amino acids. The CDR3 region has the DNA TGTGCCAGCAGTGAGGGCGCCACAGGGCCTGGAAACACCATATATTTT. Its translation is CASSEGATGPGNTIYF.

The chain employs TRBV28 and TRBJ1-2; TRBD1 might be the D (5 bases). The ends were cut back, 7 bases at V and 4 bases at J, with 16 bases in the middle. CDR1 is MDHEN and CDR2 is SYDVKM in the germline V gene. CDR3 size: 14 residues. Here the CDR3 DNA reads TGTGCCAGCACTACTCCCAGGGAGGGCTATGGCTACACCTTC. It specifies CASTTPREGYGYTF.

The chain links TRBV25-1 to TRBJ2-1, with 9 bases fitting TRBD2. V dropped 4 bases and J dropped 2; count of bases not matched to a gene: 3. Germline CDR1 reads MGHDK; CDR2 reads SYGVNS. The CDR3 has 15 residues. CDR3 sequence: CASSASGGPYNEQFF. CDR3 bases: TGTGCCAGCAGTGCGAGCGGGGGGCCCTACAATGAGCAGTTCTTC.

The J gene is TRBJ1-1, the V gene TRBV29-1, with 10 bases fitting TRBD1. The V and J ends lost 4 bases and 4 bases, in that order; junction bases with no gene match: 12. The V gene's germline CDR1 is SQVTM and CDR2 ANQGSEA. The CDR3 totals 16 residues. Here the CDR3 reads CSVAPDRGLRGTEAFF. The CDR3 DNA reads as TGCAGCGTTGCGCCCGACAGGGGGCTCCGGGGCACTGAAGCTTTCTTT.

The chain couples TRBV27 to TRBJ1-3, with D unclear. V lost 5 bases and J 0 bases, leaving 11 bases between the germline ends. CDR1 is MNHEY, CDR2 SMNVEV, per germline (reference sequence). There are 15 residues in the CDR3. Here the CDR3 reads CASSPSLNSGNTIYF. CDR3 nucleotides: TGTGCCAGCAGTCCCTCGCTAAACTCTGGAAACACCATATATTTT.

The chain recombines TRBV5-1 with TRBJ2-1; 7 nucleotides line up with TRBD1. The V gene end was trimmed by 8 bases and the J gene end by 1 base; junction bases not matched to a gene: 6. Germline V gene sequence: CDR1 SGHRS, CDR2 YFSETQ. The CDR3 has 14 amino acids. The CDR3 loop is CARAGGSSYNEQFF. The CDR3 DNA follows: TGCGCCAGGGCAGGGGGATCGTCCTACAATGAGCAGTTCTTC.

This clone was counted a few times. This chain uses TRBV7-2 with TRBJ2-1; 10 nucleotides align to TRBD2. The CDR3 consists of 15 residues. Germline assignment: CDR1 SGHTA and CDR2 FQGNSA. Losses at the gene ends were 5 bases for V and 8 bases for J; bases not matched to a gene: 9. The CDR3 DNA is TGTGCCAGCAGCGTAAAGCGGGGGGGCTTCGATGAGCAGTTCTTC. It yields the protein CASSVKRGGFDEQFF.

V usage is TRBV7-9 and J usage is TRBJ2-1, with D possibly matching TRBD2 (6 bases). Germline CDR1 SEHNR, CDR2 FQNEAQ (reference sequence). V dropped 7 bases and J dropped 5 bases, with 21 bases sitting between them. This CDR3 is 16 amino acids long. The CDR3 DNA sequence: TGTGCCAGCACCCGGCCCCTTAGGGGACTGAACAATGAGCAGTTCTTC. This translates into CASTRPLRGLNNEQFF.